A selection of T cell receptor beta chains follows, all from one sample in a study of blood T cell repertoires in COVID-19. Clones were sequenced by immunoSEQ multiplex PCR, and TCRdb holds only the in-frame ones, with some missing. The data hold about 160,000 clones, with roughly 83% observed a single time. The material sequenced was peripheral blood. The origin of the receptors is a woman aged 80 or over with active or convalescent COVID-19. Both conserved end residues are part of each CDR3. The D gene is left open where the match is weak. Not all rows give a size; the values are once, few, many and, for expanded clones, a class.

J gene,D gene,V gene,clone size,CDR3 protein,CDR3 DNA
TRBJ1-2,TRBD1,TRBV19,.,CASSIDGSPPGGYGYTF,TGTGCCAGTAGTATAGATGGGAGCCCACCAGGGGGCTATGGCTACACCTTC
TRBJ1-4,.,TRBV19,once,CASRDRNNEKLFF,TGTGCCAGTAGAGACAGGAATAATGAAAAACTGTTTTTT
TRBJ2-7,.,TRBV19,.,CASSGGYYEQYF,TGTGCCAGTAGTGGCGGTTACTACGAGCAGTACTTC
TRBJ1-1,.,TRBV7-9,.,CASSSSGITEAFF,TGTGCCAGCAGCTCCTCAGGTATCACTGAAGCTTTCTTT
TRBJ2-7,.,TRBV4-1,.,CASSQVEERAYEQYF,TGCGCCAGCAGCCAAGTCGAGGAGCGTGCCTACGAGCAGTACTTC
TRBJ2-1,TRBD2,TRBV7-2,.,CASSSRTSGGPFPPSEQFF,TGTGCCAGCAGCTCTAGGACTAGCGGGGGTCCGTTCCCCCCCAGTGAGCAGTTCTTC
TRBJ1-5,.,TRBV19,.,CASHKGVDSVHQPQHF,TGTGCCAGTCACAAGGGGGTAGATTCGGTTCATCAGCCCCAGCATTTT
TRBJ1-1,.,TRBV7-2,.,CASSPLAGINTEAFF,TGTGCCAGCAGCCCCCTAGCTGGGATCAACACTGAAGCTTTCTTT
TRBJ1-6,TRBD1,TRBV18,.,CASSLNRGVNSPLHF,TGTGCCAGCTCACTTAACAGGGGTGTGAATTCACCCCTCCACTTT
TRBJ1-2,TRBD1,TRBV6-5,.,CAIKSFQGDF,TGTGCCATCAAGAGTTTCCAGGGGGACTTC
TRBJ1-3,.,TRBV4-1,.,CASSPLGVTGNTIYF,TGCGCCAGCAGCCCCTTAGGAGTGACTGGAAACACCATATATTTT
TRBJ1-1,TRBD1,TRBV3-1/TRBV3-2,.,CASSLAPGTGAEAFF,TGTGCCAGCAGCCTAGCCCCCGGGACAGGGGCTGAGGCTTTCTTT
TRBJ1-1,.,TRBV7-9,.,CASSPGQTPLNTEAFF,TGTGCCAGCAGCCCCGGACAGACCCCACTGAACACTGAAGCTTTCTTT
TRBJ1-1,.,TRBV6-5,.,CASRPGVLSEAFF,TGTGCCAGCAGGCCCGGGGTGCTCAGTGAAGCTTTCTTT
TRBJ1-2,TRBD1,TRBV6-5,.,CASSYQAGGNGYTF,TGTGCCAGCAGTTACCAGGCAGGGGGAAATGGCTACACCTTC
TRBJ1-2,TRBD1,TRBV3-1/TRBV3-2,.,CASRPTGTASRYTF,TGTGCCAGCAGACCCACCGGGACAGCGTCGCGCTACACCTTC